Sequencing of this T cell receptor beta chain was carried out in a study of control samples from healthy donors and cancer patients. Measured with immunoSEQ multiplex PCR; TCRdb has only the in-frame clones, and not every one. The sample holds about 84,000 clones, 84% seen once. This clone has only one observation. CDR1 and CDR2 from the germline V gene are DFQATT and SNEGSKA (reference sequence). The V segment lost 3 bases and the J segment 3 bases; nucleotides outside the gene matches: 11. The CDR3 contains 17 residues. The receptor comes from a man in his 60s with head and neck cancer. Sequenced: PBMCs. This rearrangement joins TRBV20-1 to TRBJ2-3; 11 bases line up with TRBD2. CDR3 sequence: CSASQLAGAFLTDTQYF. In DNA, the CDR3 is TGCAGTGCTAGTCAACTAGCGGGAGCTTTTCTAACAGATACGCAGTATTTT.